This paragraph reports one T cell receptor (beta chain). Its antigen is not known. This sample stems from a study of T cell responses to AZD1222 COVID-19 vaccine. The germline CDR1 and CDR2 sequences are MNHEY and SVGEGT. The length of the CDR3 is 15 residues. V was pared by 4 bases and J by 5 bases, with 17 bases between. Broader study findings: Clonal diversity was possibly underestimated, and white British individuals and females predominated among donors. Spike-wide vaccine-associated CD4 TCRs dominated at 160-218 and 743-854.

Clones were sequenced by immunoSEQ multiplex PCR, and TCRdb holds only the in-frame ones, with some missing. The data contain over 130,000 clones, approximately 90% of them singletons. The material sequenced was peripheral blood, taken 28 days after the second AZD1222 dose. The TCR was taken from an adult who received the AZD1222 COVID-19 vaccine. V is TRBV6-2 or TRBV6-3 and J is TRBJ1-1; no reliable D call. This chain's CDR3 is CASSSLFGGSTEAFF. CDR3 coding DNA: TGTGCCAGCAGTTCCCTGTTTGGTGGGAGTACTGAAGCTTTCTTT.